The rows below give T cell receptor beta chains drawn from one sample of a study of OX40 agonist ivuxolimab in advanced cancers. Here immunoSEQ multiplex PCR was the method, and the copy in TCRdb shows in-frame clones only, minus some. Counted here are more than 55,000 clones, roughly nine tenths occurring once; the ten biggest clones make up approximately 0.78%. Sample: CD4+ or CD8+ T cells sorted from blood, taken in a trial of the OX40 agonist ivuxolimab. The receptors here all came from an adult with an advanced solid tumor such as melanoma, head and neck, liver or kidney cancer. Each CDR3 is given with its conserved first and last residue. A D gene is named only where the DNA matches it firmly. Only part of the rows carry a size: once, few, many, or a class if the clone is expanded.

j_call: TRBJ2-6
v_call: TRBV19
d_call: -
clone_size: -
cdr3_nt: TGTGCCAGCCGGGTCCTAGGGAGCTCTGGGGCCAACGTCCTGACTTTC
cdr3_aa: CASRVLGSSGANVLTF

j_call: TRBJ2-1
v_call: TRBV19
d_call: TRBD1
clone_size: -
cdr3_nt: TGTGCCAGTACGACCGGGACAGGGGCCCGTCAGCAGTTCTTC
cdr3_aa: CASTTGTGARQQFF

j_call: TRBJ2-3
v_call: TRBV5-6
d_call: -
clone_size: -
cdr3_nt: TGTGCCAGCAGCTTCGTGACAGGGAGGGCAGATACGCAGTATTTT
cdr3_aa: CASSFVTGRADTQYF

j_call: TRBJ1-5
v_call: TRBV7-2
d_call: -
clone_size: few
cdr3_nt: TGTGCCAGCAGCTCCCCCGCGGGGTTAGCGGGCAATCAGCCCCAGCATTTT
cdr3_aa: CASSSPAGLAGNQPQHF

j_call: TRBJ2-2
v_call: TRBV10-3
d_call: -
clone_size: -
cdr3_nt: TGTGCCATCAATAGTGCTGGATCCGGGGAGCTGTTTTTT
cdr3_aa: CAINSAGSGELFF

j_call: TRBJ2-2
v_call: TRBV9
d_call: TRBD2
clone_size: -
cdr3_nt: TGTGCCAGCAGCGTAGGGCTAGCGGGAGGGCTTATGGCGACCGGGGAGCTGTTTTTT
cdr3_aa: CASSVGLAGGLMATGELFF

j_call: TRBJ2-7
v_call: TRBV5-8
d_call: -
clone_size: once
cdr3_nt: TGTGCCAGCAGCTTGGTACCGGCGGCCTCCTACGAGCAGTACTTC
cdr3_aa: CASSLVPAASYEQYF

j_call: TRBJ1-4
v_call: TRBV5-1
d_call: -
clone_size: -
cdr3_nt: TGCGCCAGCAGCTACCGAACTAATGAAAAACTGTTTTTT
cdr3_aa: CASSYRTNEKLFF

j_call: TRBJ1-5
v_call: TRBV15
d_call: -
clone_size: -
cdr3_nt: TGTGCCACCAGCGTCGGACTCAATCAGCCCCAGCATTTT
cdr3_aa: CATSVGLNQPQHF

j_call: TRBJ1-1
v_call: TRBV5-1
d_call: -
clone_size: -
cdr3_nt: TGCGCCAGCAGCAATGGAATCGGGGGAGGCACTGAAGCTTTCTTT
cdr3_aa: CASSNGIGGGTEAFF

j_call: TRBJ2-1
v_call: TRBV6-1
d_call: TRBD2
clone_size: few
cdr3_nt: TGTGCCAGCAGTGAAGCTAGCGGGATTCGGCATGAGCAGTTCTTC
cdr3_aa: CASSEASGIRHEQFF

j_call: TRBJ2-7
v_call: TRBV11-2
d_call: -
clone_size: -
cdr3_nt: TGTGCCAGCAGCTTAGGCGTTCTTCCCTACGAGCAGTACTTC
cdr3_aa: CASSLGVLPYEQYF

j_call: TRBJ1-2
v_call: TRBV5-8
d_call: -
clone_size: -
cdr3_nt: TGTGCCAGCAGCTTGTTTGGGGGGAAGGATGGCTACACCTTC
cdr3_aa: CASSLFGGKDGYTF

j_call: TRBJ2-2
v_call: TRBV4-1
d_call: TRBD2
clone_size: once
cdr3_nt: TGCGCCAGCAGCCAAGCACTAACTAGCGGGAGCAGAACCGGGGAGCTGTTTTTT
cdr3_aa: CASSQALTSGSRTGELFF

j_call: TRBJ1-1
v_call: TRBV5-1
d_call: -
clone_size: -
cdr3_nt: TGCGCCAGCAGCCCAGCCGGGTCTCGGGTCTACACTGAAGCTTTCTTT
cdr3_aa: CASSPAGSRVYTEAFF

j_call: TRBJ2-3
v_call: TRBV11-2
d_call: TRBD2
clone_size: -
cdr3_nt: TGTGCCAGCAGCTTAGATCCGGGGGGAAGTATCACAGATACGCAGTATTTT
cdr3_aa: CASSLDPGGSITDTQYF

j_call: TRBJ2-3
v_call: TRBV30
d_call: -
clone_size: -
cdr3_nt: TGTGCCTGGAGTGTCAGGGGTCCAGATACGCAGTATTTT
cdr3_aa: CAWSVRGPDTQYF

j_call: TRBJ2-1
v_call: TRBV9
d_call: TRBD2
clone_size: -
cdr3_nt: TGTGCCAGCAGCCGGACTAGGATTTACAATGAGCAGTTCTTC
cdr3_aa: CASSRTRIYNEQFF

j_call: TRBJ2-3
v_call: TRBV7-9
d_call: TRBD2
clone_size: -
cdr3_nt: TGTGCCAGCAGCTTAGGGGAGGCGGGAGTCTCAGATACGCAGTATTTT
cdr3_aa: CASSLGEAGVSDTQYF

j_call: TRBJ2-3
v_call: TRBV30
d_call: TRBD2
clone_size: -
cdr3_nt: TGTGCCTGGAGTACTAGCGGGGGGTCAGGAGCGCAGTATTTT
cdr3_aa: CAWSTSGGSGAQYF

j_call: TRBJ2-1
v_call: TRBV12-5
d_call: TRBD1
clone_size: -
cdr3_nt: TGTGCTAGTGGTTTGGACAGGGGTATTATCCACAATGAGCAGTTCTTC
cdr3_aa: CASGLDRGIIHNEQFF

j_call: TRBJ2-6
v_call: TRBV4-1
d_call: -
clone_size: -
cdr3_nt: TGCGCCAGCAGCCAAGTAGGCAGCCTGCTTCGCTCTGGGGCCAACGTCCTGACTTTC
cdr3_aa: CASSQVGSLLRSGANVLTF

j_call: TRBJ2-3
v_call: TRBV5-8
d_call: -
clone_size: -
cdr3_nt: TGTGCCAGCAGCTCGCCGGCCCAGCCCGGGCAAGATACGCAGTATTTT
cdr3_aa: CASSSPAQPGQDTQYF

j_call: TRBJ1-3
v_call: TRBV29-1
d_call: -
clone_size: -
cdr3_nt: TGCAGCGTTGAGGAGCGAACCCCTGGAAACACCATATATTTT
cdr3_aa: CSVEERTPGNTIYF

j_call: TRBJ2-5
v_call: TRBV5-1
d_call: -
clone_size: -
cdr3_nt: TGCGCCAGCAGCCCGGACAACCGGAGGGAGACCCAGTACTTC
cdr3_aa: CASSPDNRRETQYF

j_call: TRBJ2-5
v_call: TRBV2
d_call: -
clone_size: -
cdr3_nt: TGTGCCAGCAGCCAAAAGGGATGGGGGCCTGGGAGGGAGACCCAGTACTTC
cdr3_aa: CASSQKGWGPGRETQYF

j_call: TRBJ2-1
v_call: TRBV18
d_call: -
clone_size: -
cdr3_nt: TGTGCCAGCTCATCACAACAGAGATCCTACAATGAGCAGTTCTTC
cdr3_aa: CASSSQQRSYNEQFF

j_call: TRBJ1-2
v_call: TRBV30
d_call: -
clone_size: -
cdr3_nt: TGTGCCCGAAACCAAGGTTTTGGCTACACCTTC
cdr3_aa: CARNQGFGYTF

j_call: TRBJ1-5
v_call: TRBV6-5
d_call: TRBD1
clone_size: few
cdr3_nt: TGTGCCAGCAGTTTCGACAGGGACGGACAGCCCCAGCATTTT
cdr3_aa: CASSFDRDGQPQHF

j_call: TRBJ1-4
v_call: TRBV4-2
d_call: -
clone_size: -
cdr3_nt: TGTGCCAGCAGCCAAGAAGGCGACACAGGCCCATCAAATGAAAAACTGTTTTTT
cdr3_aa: CASSQEGDTGPSNEKLFF

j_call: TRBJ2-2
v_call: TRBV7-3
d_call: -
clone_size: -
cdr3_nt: TGTGCCAGCAGCTCCCGGGGAGGGGGCACCGGGGAGCTGTTTTTT
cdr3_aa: CASSSRGGGTGELFF

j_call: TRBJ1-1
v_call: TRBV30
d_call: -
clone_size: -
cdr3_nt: TGTGCCTGGAGTGTTGGCCCCAGCGAGACCTGCTTT
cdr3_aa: CAWSVGPSETCF

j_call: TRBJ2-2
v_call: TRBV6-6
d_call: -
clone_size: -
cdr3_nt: TGTGCCAGCAGTTACTCGTGGGGGAGGAGCGGGGAGCTGTTTTTT
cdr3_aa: CASSYSWGRSGELFF